These T cell receptor beta chains were read from a single sample in a study of blood T cells in healthy people across ages. TCRdb re-called the 5' RACE reads through MiXCR, storing one row per CDR3 protein. The sample consists of about 380,000 distinct CDR3 sequences, over 45% of them appearing once. Sequencing input: blood. All receptors come from a man aged 60 to 69 in good health. The CDR3 runs from the conserved cysteine through the conserved F or W. D genes are given only for firm matches. Some rows mark clone size as missing; the rest say once, few, many or name a class of expanded clone.

NA	TRBD2	TRBV12-3/TRBV12-4	TRBJ2-3	TGTGCCAGCAGTTTAGGAAGCGGGGGGGCGAATACGCAGTATTTT	CASSLGSGGANTQYF
NA	TRBD1	TRBV7-2	TRBJ2-7	TGTGCCAGCAGCGGAAACAGGGGACGCGAGCAGTACTTC	CASSGNRGREQYF
NA	NA	TRBV5-1	TRBJ2-5	TGCGCCAGCAGCTTGGGGGACGGCCAAGAGACCCAGTACTTC	CASSLGDGQETQYF
NA	TRBD2	TRBV7-2	TRBJ2-7	TGTGCCAGCAGCTTAGACGGGGGGGCCAAAACCTACGAGCAGTACTTC	CASSLDGGAKTYEQYF
NA	NA	TRBV28	TRBJ2-5	TGTGCCAGCATCCCTCGGGGGAACCAAGAGACCCAGTACTTC	CASIPRGNQETQYF
NA	TRBD1	TRBV15	TRBJ1-4	TGTGCCACCAGCAGAGATACCGGGACAGGGGATGAAAAACTGTTTTTT	CATSRDTGTGDEKLFF
few	NA	TRBV12-5	TRBJ1-6	TGTGCTTCCTCCAGCTCCTATAATTCACCCCTCCACTTT	CASSSSYNSPLHF
few	NA	TRBV25-1	TRBJ2-7	TGTGCCAGCAGTGGGTTAAACAGGTGGTCCTACGAGCAGTACTTC	CASSGLNRWSYEQYF
NA	TRBD1	TRBV6-2/TRBV6-3	TRBJ2-7	TGTGCCAGTAGAACCGGGACAGGGGGCTACAATGAGCAGTACTTC	CASRTGTGGYNEQYF
few	NA	TRBV28	TRBJ2-3	TGTGCCAGCAGCACCCCTGCGGCCGGGGATCCAGATACGCAGTATTTT	CASSTPAAGDPDTQYF
NA	NA	TRBV12-3/TRBV12-4	TRBJ1-1	TGTGCCAGCAGCCGGGACTTATCCATGAACACTGAAGCTTTCTTT	CASSRDLSMNTEAFF
few	TRBD1	TRBV7-2	TRBJ2-3	TGTGCCAGCAGCTTAGCTGCAGGGGGTAGCACAGATACGCAGTATTTT	CASSLAAGGSTDTQYF
NA	TRBD1	TRBV29-1	TRBJ1-2	TGCAGCGCCGACACAGGGGGCAGGAACTATGGCTACACCTTC	CSADTGGRNYGYTF
NA	NA	TRBV6-5	TRBJ2-7	TGTGCCAGCAGTTGGGCGGCCCGCTACGAGCAGTACTTC	CASSWAARYEQYF
NA	NA	TRBV28	TRBJ1-5	TGTGCCAGCAGTGCGGCGGGTAGCAATCAGCCCCAGCATTTT	CASSAAGSNQPQHF
few	TRBD2	TRBV6-5	TRBJ2-7	TGTGCCAGCAGTTACGAGGGACTAGGTATTGCCGAGCAGTACTTC	CASSYEGLGIAEQYF
few	NA	TRBV7-2	TRBJ1-2	TGTGCCAGCAGCGGGCAGGGACGGAACCTCGGGGGCTACACCTTC	CASSGQGRNLGGYTF
NA	NA	TRBV11-2	TRBJ1-4	TGTGCCAGCAGCCTCCTTACAGGGCGGAGGGATGAAAATCTGTTTTTT	CASSLLTGRRDENLFF
NA	NA	TRBV24-1	TRBJ2-7	TGTGCCACCAGTGACCCCAACTCCTACGAGCAGTACTTC	CATSDPNSYEQYF
NA	NA	TRBV29-1	TRBJ2-2	TGCAGCGTTCAGGGTTCCGGGGAGCTGTTTTTT	CSVQGSGELFF
NA	TRBD2	TRBV29-1	TRBJ2-6	TGCAGCGTCATATTACGCGGGACTAGGTACTCTGGGGCCAACGTCCTGACTTTC	CSVILRGTRYSGANVLTF
once	NA	TRBV15	TRBJ2-3	TGTGCGACGGGGCGTGGGTCCACAGATACGCAGTATTTT	CATGRGSTDTQYF
NA	NA	TRBV7-8	TRBJ1-2	TGTGCCAGCAGCATCGGACTCTATGGCTACACCTTC	CASSIGLYGYTF
NA	TRBD2	TRBV20-1	TRBJ2-1	TGCAGTGCTAGAGATCTAGCGGGGACGAGCGAGCAGTTCTTC	CSARDLAGTSEQFF
NA	TRBD1	TRBV27	TRBJ2-7	TGTGCCACCCAGGGGGCTAACTCCTACGAGCAGTACTTC	CATQGANSYEQYF
NA	NA	TRBV12-3/TRBV12-4	TRBJ1-6	TGTGCCAGCAGCCCCGGGAGGAGAAGCGGTTCACCCCTCCACTTT	CASSPGRRSGSPLHF
NA	TRBD1	TRBV24-1	TRBJ2-7	TGTGCCACCAGTGAACCGACAGGGGGGCGCGTGAATGAGCAGTACTTC	CATSEPTGGRVNEQYF
NA	NA	TRBV28	TRBJ2-7	TGTGCCAGCAGTCTGAACAGGAAAAGCTCCTACGAGCAGTACTTC	CASSLNRKSSYEQYF
NA	NA	TRBV12-3/TRBV12-4	TRBJ1-2	TGTGCCAGCAGCTCACAGCGAAGCTACACCTTC	CASSSQRSYTF
NA	NA	TRBV7-2	TRBJ2-7	TGTGCCAGCAGCTTATTACCTAGCTCCGGCGAGCAGTACTTC	CASSLLPSSGEQYF
NA	NA	TRBV9	TRBJ2-3	TGTGCCAGCAGCGTAGGGGGTCAAGATACGCAGTATTTT	CASSVGGQDTQYF
NA	NA	TRBV4-3	TRBJ1-1	TGCGCCAGCAGCCAAGTTCGGGTTATCTTGAACACTGAAGCTTTCTTT	CASSQVRVILNTEAFF
NA	NA	TRBV9	TRBJ2-5	TGTGCCAGCACGAGAGGTGCCGGATCGAAAGAGACCCAGTACTTC	CASTRGAGSKETQYF
NA	TRBD2	TRBV5-8	TRBJ2-3	TGTGCCAGCAGCGTTAGCGGGAGGGCAGATACGCAGTATTTT	CASSVSGRADTQYF
NA	TRBD1	TRBV5-4	TRBJ1-6	TGTGCCAGCAGCTGGAGGGGACAGGGGAATTCACCCCTCCACTTT	CASSWRGQGNSPLHF
NA	TRBD2	TRBV9	TRBJ2-7	TGTGCCAGCAGCGTAGCTCCTAGCGGGAGCATCGAGCAGTACTTC	CASSVAPSGSIEQYF
NA	NA	TRBV6-1	TRBJ1-5	TGTGCCAGCAGTGAGTTCCCAGGGAACCAGCCCCAGCATTTT	CASSEFPGNQPQHF
few	TRBD1	TRBV4-1	TRBJ2-6	TGCGCCAGCAGCCAAGCGGACGGCGACAGGGAATCGGGGGCCAACGTCCTGACTTTC	CASSQADGDRESGANVLTF
NA	TRBD1	TRBV27	TRBJ1-2	TGTGCCAGCAGTCTCGGACAGGGCCGGGTATGGGGCTACACCTTC	CASSLGQGRVWGYTF
many	NA	TRBV11-1	TRBJ2-3	TGTGCCAGCAGCTGGGGCTTCGATACAGATACGCAGTATTTT	CASSWGFDTDTQYF
few	NA	TRBV28	TRBJ2-4	TGTGCCAGCAGTCCAGCAGGGACCAAAAACATTCAGTACTTC	CASSPAGTKNIQYF
NA	TRBD2	TRBV5-1	TRBJ2-4	TGCGCCAGCAGCCTCAGCGGGGGCCAGTACAATGAGCAGTACTTC	CASSLSGGQYNEQYF
few	NA	TRBV20-1	TRBJ2-1	TGCAGTGCTACGAAGCTTAACAGGTCCGGGAGCTCCTACAATGAGCAGTTCTTC	CSATKLNRSGSSYNEQFF
NA	NA	TRBV25-1	TRBJ1-6	TGTGCCAGCAGTGGTAGGGCGGGCTCACCCCTCCACTTT	CASSGRAGSPLHF
NA	NA	TRBV7-8	TRBJ2-7	TGTGCCAGCAGCCCGCCACAGGGATTCTCCTACGGGCAGTACTTC	CASSPPQGFSYGQYF
NA	NA	TRBV28	TRBJ1-6	TGTGCCAGCAGTTTAAGGGGGGATTCACCCCTCCACTTT	CASSLRGDSPLHF
NA	TRBD2	TRBV7-3	TRBJ2-3	TGTGCCAGCAGCTTATTTGCGGGAGTTGGAGATACGCAGTATTTT	CASSLFAGVGDTQYF
many	NA	TRBV20-1	TRBJ2-1	TGCAGTGCTAGAAGGTCAGGGACTGGGCAGTTCTTC	CSARRSGTGQFF
once	TRBD1	TRBV7-2	TRBJ2-1	TGTGCCAGCAGCCATGGACAGGTTGAGCAGTTCTTC	CASSHGQVEQFF
NA	NA	TRBV6-1	TRBJ1-2	TGTGCCAGCAGTATCCGGGACTTCTATGGCTACACCTTC	CASSIRDFYGYTF
NA	TRBD1	TRBV6-5	TRBJ2-7	TGTGCCAGCATGGCAGGACAGGGCCTCTCCTACGAGCAGTACTTC	CASMAGQGLSYEQYF